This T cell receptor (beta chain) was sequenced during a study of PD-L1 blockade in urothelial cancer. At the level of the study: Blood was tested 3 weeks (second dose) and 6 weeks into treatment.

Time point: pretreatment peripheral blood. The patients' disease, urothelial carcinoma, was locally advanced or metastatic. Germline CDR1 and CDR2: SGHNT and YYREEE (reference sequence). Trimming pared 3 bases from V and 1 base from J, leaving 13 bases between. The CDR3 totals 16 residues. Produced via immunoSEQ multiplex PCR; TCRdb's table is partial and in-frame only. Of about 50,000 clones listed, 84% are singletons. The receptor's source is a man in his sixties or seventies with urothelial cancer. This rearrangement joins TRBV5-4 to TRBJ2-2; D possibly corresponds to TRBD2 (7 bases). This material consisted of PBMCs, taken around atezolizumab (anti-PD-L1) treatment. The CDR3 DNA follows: TGTGCCAGCAGCTCGGGGGGCCACATGAACACCGGGGAGCTGTTTTTT. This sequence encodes CASSSGGHMNTGELFF.